The 7 T cell receptor beta chains below were found in one sample sequenced in a study of shared clonotypes between healthy human individuals. Some clones are missing from TCRdb's copy, which holds only in-frame ones; the method was immunoSEQ multiplex PCR. Found here are roughly 1,100,000 clones, approximately 68% of them singletons; the top ten hold over 1.3%. Sequenced material: memory CD4+ T cells sorted from blood. The sample's subset: CD45RA-negative fraction. The receptor set was obtained from a man aged 18 to 29 in good health.

The chain couples TRBV5-1 to TRBJ2-3; perhaps TRBD1 as D (5 bases). In germline, CDR1 is SGHRS, CDR2 YFSETQ. The CDR3 totals 15 residues. The V and J ends lost 4 bases and 3 bases respectively, with 15 bases between them. The CDR3 sequence is CASSQGPLRTDTQYF. CDR3 DNA sequence: TGCGCCAGCAGCCAGGGCCCCCTAAGGACAGATACGCAGTATTTT.

For this clone: Other DNA sequences in the sample encode the same CDR3. The rearrangement uses TRBV5-4 and TRBJ2-7, with 7 bases identical to TRBD1. CDR1 SGHNT and CDR2 YYREEE come from the germline V gene (reference sequence). This CDR3 has 15 residues. V shed 0 bases and J 2 bases; nucleotides not matched to a gene: 5. The CDR3 nucleotides are TGTGCCAGCAGCTTGGGACAGGGTCTCACCTACGAGCAGTACTTC. Protein: CASSLGQGLTYEQYF. Drawing the rest from reference TRBV5-4 and TRBJ2-7, the complete variable domain is ETGVTQSPTHLIKTRGQQVTLRCSSQSGHNTVSWYQQALGQGPQFIFQYYREEENGRGNFPPRFSGLQFPNYSSELNVNALELDDSALYLCASSLGQGLTYEQYFGPGTRLTVT.

V usage is TRBV11-2 and J usage is TRBJ2-3, with D perhaps matching TRBD2 (5 bases). Deletions cut 8 bases from V and 7 bases from J, with 10 bases between. Per germline, CDR1 SGHAT and CDR2 FQNNGV. The CDR3 spans 11 residues. CDR3 loop: CASQRAYTQYF. Here the CDR3 DNA reads TGTGCCAGCCAGAGGGCCTATACGCAGTATTTT.

The gene calls are TRBV7-9 and TRBJ1-6, with D unresolved. Trimming pared 3 bases from V and 6 bases from J, leaving 9 bases between. Per the germline V gene, CDR1 is SEHNR and CDR2 is FQNEAQ (reference sequence). CDR3 length equals 14 residues. Written as DNA, the CDR3 is TGTGCCAGCAGCTTTACAGATTTTAATTCACCCCTCCACTTT. It codes for CASSFTDFNSPLHF.

V is TRBV30 and J is TRBJ1-6; D may be TRBD1 (6 bases). The CDR3 sequence is 12 residues long. Germline assignment: CDR1 GTSNPN and CDR2 SVGIG (reference sequence). Deletions cut 2 bases from V and 9 bases from J, with 8 bases between. The CDR3 sequence: CAWSPQGSPLHF. The CDR3 DNA is TGTGCCTGGAGTCCACAGGGTTCACCCCTCCACTTT.

The V gene is TRBV13, the J gene TRBJ2-5, with TRBD2 matching 14 bases. V lost 4 bases to trimming and J lost 2 bases; unmatched junction nucleotides: 3. The CDR3 totals 16 residues. From germline, CDR1 is PRHDT and CDR2 FYEKMQ (reference sequence). The DNA for the CDR3 is TGTGCCAGCAGCTCTGGACTAGCGGGAGGTCAAGAGACCCAGTACTTC. This sequence encodes CASSSGLAGGQETQYF.

This clone was observed once. The genes are TRBV5-1 and TRBJ2-7, with D maybe TRBD2 (6 bases). V was shortened by 3 bases and J by 7 bases, with 14 bases between the two germline ends. CDR1 and CDR2 from the germline V gene are SGHRS and YFSETQ. The CDR3 loop spans 13 amino acids. CDR3 amino acids: CASSWGPLAEQYF. CDR3 bases: TGCGCCAGCAGCTGGGGACCTCTAGCGGAGCAGTACTTC. The whole variable domain, remainder taken from reference TRBV5-1 and TRBJ2-7, is KAGVTQTPRYLIKTRGQQVTLSCSPISGHRSVSWYQQTPGQGLQFLFEYFSETQRNKGNFPGRFSGRQFSNSRSEMNVSTLELGDSALYLCASSWGPLAEQYFGPGTRLTVT.